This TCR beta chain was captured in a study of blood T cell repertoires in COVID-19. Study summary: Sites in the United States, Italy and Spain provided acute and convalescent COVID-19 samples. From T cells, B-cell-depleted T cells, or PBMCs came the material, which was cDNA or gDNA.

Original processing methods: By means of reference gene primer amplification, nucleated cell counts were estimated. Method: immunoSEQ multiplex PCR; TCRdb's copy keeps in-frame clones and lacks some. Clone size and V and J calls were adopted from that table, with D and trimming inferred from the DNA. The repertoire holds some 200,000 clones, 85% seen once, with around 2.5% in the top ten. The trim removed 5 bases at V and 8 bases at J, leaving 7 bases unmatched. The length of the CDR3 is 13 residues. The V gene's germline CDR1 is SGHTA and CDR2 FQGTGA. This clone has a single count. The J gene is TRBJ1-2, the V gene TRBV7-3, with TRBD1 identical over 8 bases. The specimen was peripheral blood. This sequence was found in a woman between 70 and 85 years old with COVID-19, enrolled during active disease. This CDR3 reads CASSHTGGDGYTF. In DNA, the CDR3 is TGTGCCAGCAGCCACACAGGGGGGGACGGCTACACCTTC.